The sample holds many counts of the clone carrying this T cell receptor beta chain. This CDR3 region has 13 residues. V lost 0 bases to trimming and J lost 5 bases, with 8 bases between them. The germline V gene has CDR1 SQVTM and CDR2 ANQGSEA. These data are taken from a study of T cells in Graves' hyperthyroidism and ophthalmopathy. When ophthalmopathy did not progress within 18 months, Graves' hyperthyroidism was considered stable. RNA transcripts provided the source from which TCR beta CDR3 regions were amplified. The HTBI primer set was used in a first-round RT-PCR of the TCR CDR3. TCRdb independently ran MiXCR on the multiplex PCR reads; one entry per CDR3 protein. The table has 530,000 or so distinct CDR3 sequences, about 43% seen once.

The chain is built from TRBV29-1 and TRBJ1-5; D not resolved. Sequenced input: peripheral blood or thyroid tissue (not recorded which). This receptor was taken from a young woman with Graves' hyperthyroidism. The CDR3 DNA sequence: TGCAGCGTTGAAGAGGCAGTTTATCAGCCCCAGCATTTT. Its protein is CSVEEAVYQPQHF.